These T cell receptor beta chains were read from a single sample in a study of blood T cell repertoires in COVID-19. Here immunoSEQ multiplex PCR was the method, and the copy in TCRdb shows in-frame clones only, minus some. The sample consists of 200,000 to 250,000 clones, 85% to 95% of them appearing once. Input material: peripheral blood. All receptors derive from a man aged 25 to 45 with COVID-19, enrolled during active disease. Each CDR3 is given with its conserved first and last residue. The D gene is left open where the match is weak. Rows may omit the clone size; those that give it use once, few, many or a size class.

J gene: TRBJ2-7; D gene: -; clone size: -; V gene: TRBV19; CDR3 protein: CASSISPGGRSYEQYF; CDR3 DNA: TGTGCCAGTAGTATATCCCCCGGGGGTAGGTCCTACGAGCAGTACTTC
J gene: TRBJ1-1; D gene: -; clone size: -; V gene: TRBV7-9; CDR3 protein: CASSLRAEAFF; CDR3 DNA: TGTGCCAGCAGCTTACGGGCTGAAGCTTTCTTT
J gene: TRBJ2-1; D gene: -; clone size: few; V gene: TRBV25-1; CDR3 protein: CASSSRGSEQFF; CDR3 DNA: TGTGCCAGCAGTTCCCGGGGGTCTGAGCAGTTCTTC
J gene: TRBJ2-3; D gene: TRBD2; clone size: -; V gene: TRBV14; CDR3 protein: CASSQLAGVLTDTQYF; CDR3 DNA: TGTGCCAGCAGCCAACTAGCGGGGGTCCTCACAGATACGCAGTATTTT
J gene: TRBJ1-2; D gene: -; clone size: -; V gene: TRBV9; CDR3 protein: CASKKGLGHYGYTF; CDR3 DNA: TGTGCCAGCAAGAAGGGGCTGGGGCACTATGGCTACACCTTC
J gene: TRBJ1-2; D gene: -; clone size: -; V gene: TRBV12-3/TRBV12-4; CDR3 protein: CASTQGSPDGYTF; CDR3 DNA: TGTGCCAGCACCCAGGGGAGCCCCGATGGCTACACCTTC
J gene: TRBJ1-5; D gene: TRBD1; clone size: few; V gene: TRBV5-1; CDR3 protein: CASSPGTGGPGQPQHF; CDR3 DNA: TGCGCCAGCAGCCCCGGGACAGGGGGCCCCGGGCAGCCCCAGCATTTT
J gene: TRBJ2-7; D gene: TRBD1; clone size: -; V gene: TRBV9; CDR3 protein: CASSHRDRGPDFYEQYF; CDR3 DNA: TGTGCCAGCAGCCACCGGGACAGGGGGCCCGATTTCTACGAGCAGTACTTC
J gene: TRBJ1-2; D gene: -; clone size: -; V gene: TRBV12-3/TRBV12-4; CDR3 protein: CASSLGGGYTF; CDR3 DNA: TGTGCCAGCAGTTTGGGGGGTGGCTACACCTTC
J gene: TRBJ1-5; D gene: -; clone size: -; V gene: TRBV12-1; CDR3 protein: CASSQHGNQPQHF; CDR3 DNA: TGTGCCAGCAGCCAACATGGCAATCAGCCCCAGCATTTT
J gene: TRBJ2-3; D gene: -; clone size: -; V gene: TRBV9; CDR3 protein: CASSVEASLRTDTQYF; CDR3 DNA: TGTGCCAGCAGCGTAGAAGCGTCGCTTCGCACAGATACGCAGTATTTT
J gene: TRBJ2-7; D gene: TRBD2; clone size: -; V gene: TRBV7-6; CDR3 protein: CASSLGAGDSYEQYF; CDR3 DNA: TGTGCCAGCAGCTTAGGGGCGGGGGATTCCTACGAGCAGTACTTC
J gene: TRBJ1-1; D gene: -; clone size: few; V gene: TRBV5-1; CDR3 protein: CASSLFAGKNTEAFF; CDR3 DNA: TGCGCCAGCAGCTTGTTTGCAGGGAAGAACACTGAAGCTTTCTTT
J gene: TRBJ2-5; D gene: -; clone size: -; V gene: TRBV18; CDR3 protein: CASSRQQGGGETQYF; CDR3 DNA: TGTGCCAGCTCACGGCAGCAGGGGGGTGGAGAGACCCAGTACTTC
J gene: TRBJ2-1; D gene: -; clone size: -; V gene: TRBV12-2; CDR3 protein: CASRLESIEPWTADKSYNEQFF; CDR3 DNA: TGTGCAAGTCGCTTAGAATCTATTGAACCTTGGACCGCGGACAAATCTTACAATGAGCAGTTCTTC
J gene: TRBJ1-1; D gene: -; clone size: -; V gene: TRBV20-1; CDR3 protein: CSASGGGPLTEAFF; CDR3 DNA: TGCAGTGCTAGTGGTGGAGGGCCCCTCACTGAAGCTTTCTTT
J gene: TRBJ1-6; D gene: -; clone size: -; V gene: TRBV9; CDR3 protein: CASSPAWESPLHF; CDR3 DNA: TGTGCCAGCAGCCCTGCCTGGGAGTCACCCCTCCACTTT
J gene: TRBJ2-7; D gene: -; clone size: -; V gene: TRBV30; CDR3 protein: CAWSPGWSSYEQYF; CDR3 DNA: TGTGCCTGGAGTCCCGGTTGGAGCTCCTACGAGCAGTACTTC
J gene: TRBJ2-2; D gene: TRBD2; clone size: -; V gene: TRBV5-4; CDR3 protein: CASSFAAGVTGELFF; CDR3 DNA: TGTGCCAGCAGCTTCGCAGCGGGGGTCACCGGGGAGCTGTTTTTT
J gene: TRBJ2-5; D gene: -; clone size: -; V gene: TRBV7-7; CDR3 protein: CASSLGGGASKETQYF; CDR3 DNA: TGTGCCAGCAGCTTAGGAGGTGGGGCATCCAAAGAGACCCAGTACTTC
J gene: TRBJ2-4; D gene: -; clone size: -; V gene: TRBV11-2; CDR3 protein: CASSSQGFADIQYF; CDR3 DNA: TGTGCCAGCAGCTCGCAGGGGTTCGCCGACATTCAGTACTTC
J gene: TRBJ1-2; D gene: -; clone size: -; V gene: TRBV3-1/TRBV3-2; CDR3 protein: CASSQEGGSYGYTF; CDR3 DNA: TGTGCCAGCAGCCAAGAGGGAGGATCCTATGGCTACACCTTC
J gene: TRBJ2-7; D gene: -; clone size: -; V gene: TRBV5-4; CDR3 protein: CASSYQGFGYEQYF; CDR3 DNA: TGTGCCAGCAGCTACCAGGGATTTGGCTACGAGCAGTACTTC
J gene: TRBJ2-2; D gene: TRBD2; clone size: -; V gene: TRBV9; CDR3 protein: CASSAGTSSNGELFF; CDR3 DNA: TGTGCCAGCAGCGCAGGGACTAGCAGTAACGGGGAGCTGTTTTTT
J gene: TRBJ1-6; D gene: TRBD1; clone size: -; V gene: TRBV19; CDR3 protein: CAASEGTANSPLHF; CDR3 DNA: TGTGCCGCCAGTGAGGGGACAGCAAATTCACCCCTCCACTTT